The clone carrying this TCR beta chain was recorded a few times. The antigen remains unidentified. The CDR3 loop spans 15 amino acids. V lost 4 bases, J lost 4 bases, and 16 bases lay in between. CDR1 is LGHNT and CDR2 is FRNRAP in the germline V gene. The record originates from a study of cytomegalovirus exposure and HLA in healthy donors. Findings of the study overall: Owing to their indistinguishability, certain V segments, notably TRBV6-2 and TRBV6-3, were excluded.

The study ran its PCR with 60 Vbeta and 13 Jbeta primers. Sequenced by immunoSEQ multiplex PCR; TCRdb stores in-frame clones only, minus some. The data contain around 100,000 clones, 73% of them singletons. All donors participated as healthy donors of bone marrow. This rearrangement joins TRBV12-5 to TRBJ1-1; tentative D call: TRBD1 (6 bases). The receptor comes from a man in his forties or fifties in good health and CMV-seronegative. The sample consisted of PBMCs. CDR3 DNA sequence: TGTGCTAGTGGTTCGCGGCAGGGGCGCTTCACTGAAGCTTTCTTT. This sequence encodes CASGSRQGRFTEAFF.